One sample yielded the 7 T cell receptor beta chains listed below, sequenced in a study of cytotoxic CD8 clonotypes in ibrutinib-treated CLL. Assay: immunoSEQ multiplex PCR; the TCRdb copy retains only in-frame clones and omits some. This table has some 150,000 clones, more than 70% appearing once. This specimen was PBMCs, taken after 36 months of ibrutinib treatment. These receptors came from a human donor with chronic lymphocytic leukemia.

The chain combines TRBV15 with TRBJ1-2; TRBD1 is a possible D gene (6 bases). Germline lookup yields CDR1 LNHNV and CDR2 YYDKDF (reference sequence). CDR3 length: 15 amino acids. V lost 1 base, J lost 2 bases, and 11 bases lay in between. Here the CDR3 DNA reads TGTGCCACCAGCAGAGTTGGGGGGCAGAACTATGGCTACACCTTC. Residues: CATSRVGGQNYGYTF. The complete variable domain, with remaining parts taken from reference TRBV15 and TRBJ1-2, reads DAMVIQNPRYQVTQFGKPVTLSCSQTLNHNVMYWYQQKSSQAPKLLFHYYDKDFNNEADTPDNFQSRRPNTSFCFLDIRSPGLGDTAMYLCATSRVGGQNYGYTFGSGTRLTVV.

This clone appeared a few times. The chain links TRBV6-1 to TRBJ1-4, with D maybe TRBD1 (5 bases). Between the trimmed V and J ends, which lost 3 bases and 4 bases, there was a span of 9 bases. The CDR3 has 14 residues. CDR1 is MNHNS, CDR2 SASEGT, per germline. The CDR3 sequence is CASSDGGYNEKLFF. CDR3 coding DNA: TGTGCCAGCAGTGATGGGGGGTATAATGAAAAACTGTTTTTT.

V gene TRBV29-1 combines with J gene TRBJ1-1; possibly TRBD1 for D (5 bases). V lost 3 bases to trimming and J lost 0 bases, with 8 bases between them. This CDR3 spans 13 amino acids. Germline CDR1 is SQVTM and CDR2 is ANQGSEA. DNA for the CDR3: TGCAGCGTTGACGGACAAATGAACACTGAAGCTTTCTTT. Translation gives CSVDGQMNTEAFF.

The chain employs TRBV9 and TRBJ2-3, with 7 bases lining up with TRBD2. Germline V lookup: CDR1 SGDLS, CDR2 YYNGEE. V lost 3 bases to trimming and J lost 3 bases; unmatched junction nucleotides: 4. The CDR3 contains 14 residues. The CDR3, as DNA: TGTGCCAGCAGCGCCCGGGAGGATACAGATACGCAGTATTTT. This translates into CASSAREDTDTQYF. Full variable domain (outside the CDR3, taken from reference TRBV9 and TRBJ2-3): DSGVTQTPKHLITATGQRVTLRCSPRSGDLSVYWYQQSLDQGLQFLIQYYNGEERAKGNILERFSAQQFPDLHSELNLSSLELGDSALYFCASSAREDTDTQYFGPGTRLTVL.

V gene TRBV28 combines with J gene TRBJ2-1; D assignment may be TRBD1 or TRBD2 (5 bases each). Germline V CDR1 and CDR2: MDHEN, SYDVKM. Between the trimmed V and J ends, which lost 8 bases and 5 bases, there was a span of 16 bases. There are 14 residues in the CDR3. The CDR3 coding sequence is TGTGCCAGCCTCCGGGACCTCGGGAACAATGAGCAGTTCTTC. It is translated as CASLRDLGNNEQFF.

The chain is built from TRBV10-3 and TRBJ2-7; D gene unclear. The V end was cut by 4 bases, the J end by 2 bases, with 9 bases between. CDR3 length: 13 residues. Germline V gene data show CDR1 as ENHRY and CDR2 as SYGVKD. DNA of the CDR3: TGTGCCATCAGTGCCGGTCGGACCTACGAGCAGTACTTC. This translates into CAISAGRTYEQYF.

The rearrangement joins TRBV27 to TRBJ1-2; the match to TRBD1 covers 12 bases. Trimming removed 0 bases from V and 8 bases from J; junction bases left unmatched: 4. Germline V gives CDR1 MNHEY, CDR2 SMNVEV (reference sequence). This CDR3 spans 15 amino acids. The CDR3 sequence is CASSLSGTGGDGYTF. In nucleotides, the CDR3 is TGTGCCAGCAGTTTATCGGGGACAGGGGGCGACGGCTACACCTTC.